This is a list of T cell receptor beta chains from one sample in a study of cytotoxic CD8 clonotypes in ibrutinib-treated CLL. Only in-frame clones appear in the TCRdb table, and some are missing; sequencing was by immunoSEQ multiplex PCR. The sample lists about 85,000 clones; about 76% were seen once. The sequenced sample was PBMCs, obtained after 12 months of ibrutinib treatment. The source is a human donor with chronic lymphocytic leukemia. CDR3s include the opening cysteine and the closing phenylalanine or tryptophan. A D gene is named only where the DNA matches it firmly. A row's size may be missing; if present it is once, few, many or a size class.

>-|-|TRBJ2-5|TRBV18
TGTGCCAGCTCACCAGTACGGGGTGGCGAGACCCAGTACTTC
CASSPVRGGETQYF
>-|-|TRBJ2-3|TRBV18
TGTGCCAGCTCCCCGGGGACGGACCGCACAGATACGCAGTATTTT
CASSPGTDRTDTQYF
>-|TRBD2|TRBJ2-5|TRBV5-1
TGCGCCAGCAGCCCTAGCGGGTTTCAAGAGACCCAGTACTTC
CASSPSGFQETQYF
>-|TRBD1|TRBJ1-4|TRBV4-3
TGCGCCAGCAGCCAAGGGGGGCGACCAGGGGGTGAAAAACTGTTTTTT
CASSQGGRPGGEKLFF
>-|-|TRBJ2-6|TRBV7-9
TGTGCCAGCAGCTGGAGGAGGGGCGCTGGGGCCAACGTCCTGACTTTC
CASSWRRGAGANVLTF
>-|TRBD2|TRBJ2-3|TRBV11-3
TGTGCCAGCAGCTTAGGGGTGGCTAGCGGGGGGAATACGCAGTATTTT
CASSLGVASGGNTQYF
>-|TRBD2|TRBJ2-2|TRBV2
TGTGCCAGCAGTCCGGGACTAGCGGGGACCGGGGAGCTGTTTTTT
CASSPGLAGTGELFF
>-|-|TRBJ1-1|TRBV30
TGTGCCTGGAGTGTGGGCGAGAACACTGAAGCTTTCTTT
CAWSVGENTEAFF
>-|TRBD1|TRBJ1-5|TRBV5-6
TGTGCCAGCAGCTTGGGACAGGGGGATTATAGCAATCAGCCCCAGCATTTT
CASSLGQGDYSNQPQHF
>-|TRBD2|TRBJ2-1|TRBV18
TGTGCCAGCTCACGCGGGCGGGAGAACAATGAGCAGTTCTTC
CASSRGRENNEQFF
>-|-|TRBJ2-6|TRBV2
TGTGCCAGCACGGGGGGCCGCCCGAGCTCTGGGGCCAACGTCCTGACTTTC
CASTGGRPSSGANVLTF
>-|-|TRBJ1-5|TRBV6-1
TGTGCCAGCAGTGAAGCGGTCGGGGCATGGGGCAATCAGCCCCAGCATTTT
CASSEAVGAWGNQPQHF
>-|-|TRBJ2-6|TRBV9
TGTGCCAGCAGCCTCAGGGTGTTGGGGGCCAACGTCCTGACTTTC
CASSLRVLGANVLTF
>-|-|TRBJ2-3|TRBV5-8
TGTGCCAGCAGCTTGGGGCAGGGATTCGGTAATACGCAGTATTTT
CASSLGQGFGNTQYF
>-|-|TRBJ2-5|TRBV6-5
TGTGCCAGCAGTAGGCCGTCATCTGAAGAGACCCAGTACTTC
CASSRPSSEETQYF
>-|TRBD1|TRBJ2-7|TRBV7-3
TGTGCCACCTGCCGGGACAGCCTCCCCTACGAGCAGTACTTC
CATCRDSLPYEQYF
>-|-|TRBJ1-5|TRBV7-9
TGTGCCAGCAGCTTAGACCATCAGCCCCAGCATTTT
CASSLDHQPQHF
>-|-|TRBJ2-7|TRBV5-4
TGTGCCAGCAGCATTCCCGGGACATACTACGAGCAGTACTTC
CASSIPGTYYEQYF
>once|-|TRBJ2-7|TRBV11-2
TGTGCCAGCAGCTTAACCGGACAAGCTTCCTACGAGCAGTACTTC
CASSLTGQASYEQYF
>-|-|TRBJ1-1|TRBV18
TGTGCCAGCGGCGCCTCGAGGGGGACTGAAGCTTTCTTT
CASGASRGTEAFF
>-|TRBD2|TRBJ2-5|TRBV11-2
TGTGCCAGCAGCCCCCGACTAGCGGGGGGCCAAGAGACCCAGTACTTC
CASSPRLAGGQETQYF
>-|TRBD2|TRBJ2-7|TRBV27
TGTGCCAGCAGAACTGGGACTACCCAGCAGTACTTC
CASRTGTTQQYF
>-|-|TRBJ2-3|TRBV6-1
TGTGCCAGCAGTGATGGCGCGTTGGATACGCAGTATTTT
CASSDGALDTQYF
>-|-|TRBJ2-7|TRBV7-9
TGTGCCAGCAGCTCCATCTACGAGCAGTACTTC
CASSSIYEQYF
>-|-|TRBJ2-1|TRBV9
TGTGCCAGCAGCCGAGGAAGGGGCGCCTACAATGAGCAGTTCTTC
CASSRGRGAYNEQFF
>-|TRBD2|TRBJ2-3|TRBV7-2
TGTGCCAGCAGCTCAATCCCCGGACTAGCGGGAACCACAGATACGCAGTATTTT
CASSSIPGLAGTTDTQYF
>once|-|TRBJ1-1|TRBV5-6
TGTGCCAGCAGCCCCGTGGGGGGTTGGACTGAAGCTTTCTTT
CASSPVGGWTEAFF
>-|-|TRBJ1-5|TRBV20-1
TGCAGTGCCGGTCCAGCCCAGCATTTT
CSAGPAQHF
>-|-|TRBJ2-5|TRBV9
TGTGCCAGCAGCGTCGGACTAAAAGAGACCCAGTACTTC
CASSVGLKETQYF
>-|TRBD2|TRBJ2-3|TRBV11-3
TGTGCCAGCAGCTTAGGGGACTCGGGACTAACAAACAACACAGATACGCAGTATTTT
CASSLGDSGLTNNTDTQYF
>once|-|TRBJ2-5|TRBV28
TGTGCCAGCAGTTTAGGGGTTGGGGGGACCCAGTACTTC
CASSLGVGGTQYF
>once|-|TRBJ2-7|TRBV5-1
TGCGCCAGCAGCTTGGGGGACGAAGCGACACACTTC
CASSLGDEATHF
>-|-|TRBJ2-5|TRBV27
TGTGCCAGCAGTCGTTTCAGGGGGGATAAAGAGACCCAGTACTTC
CASSRFRGDKETQYF
>-|-|TRBJ1-2|TRBV7-2
TGTGCCAGCAGCCCGAGGACAGATGGCTACACCTTC
CASSPRTDGYTF
>once|-|TRBJ1-1|TRBV30
TGTGCCTGGAATGGGATCTCTGAAGCTTTCTTT
CAWNGISEAFF
>-|TRBD2|TRBJ2-7|TRBV5-1
TGCGCCAGCAGCCGGACCACTAGCGGGACGGTCGAGCAGTACTTC
CASSRTTSGTVEQYF
>once|-|TRBJ2-3|TRBV27
TGTGCCAGCAGTTTAAGTCCGGGACCATATACGCAGTATTTT
CASSLSPGPYTQYF
>-|TRBD1|TRBJ1-1|TRBV18
TGTGCCAGCACACCACTCCAGGGGGGCACTGAAGCTTTCTTT
CASTPLQGGTEAFF
>few|-|TRBJ1-4|TRBV6-1
TGTGCCAGCAGTGAAGTCGGGGGAACTAATGAAAAACTGTTTTTT
CASSEVGGTNEKLFF
>-|-|TRBJ1-1|TRBV6-5
TGTGCCAGCAGTTACTTGGGTAAATCTGAAGCTTTCTTT
CASSYLGKSEAFF
>-|TRBD1|TRBJ1-6|TRBV7-8
TGTGCCAGCAGCCCCAGTGTCAGGGGGTATAGCTCCTATAATTCACCCCTCCACTTT
CASSPSVRGYSSYNSPLHF
>-|-|TRBJ2-3|TRBV7-8
TGTGCCAGCAGTTCGACTAGAGGTGGTAATGCGCAGTATTTT
CASSSTRGGNAQYF
>-|TRBD1|TRBJ2-7|TRBV6-7
TGTGCCAGCAGCTGGGGACAGGGAAGTTGCGAGCAGTACTTC
CASSWGQGSCEQYF
>-|TRBD2|TRBJ2-1|TRBV19
TGTGCCAGTAGGGGGGAGGGTGAGCAGTTCTTC
CASRGEGEQFF
>-|-|TRBJ1-1|TRBV6-5
TGTGCCATCAAACAGGGGAACACTGAAGCTTTCTTT
CAIKQGNTEAFF
>-|-|TRBJ1-6|TRBV19
TGTGCCAGTAGTCCCCGGGGGCTGGAAACCCTCCACTTT
CASSPRGLETLHF
>-|-|TRBJ2-7|TRBV6-6
TGTGCCAGCAGTTACGCGGGGGCAGGCTACGAGCAGTACTTC
CASSYAGAGYEQYF
>-|-|TRBJ2-3|TRBV25-1
TGTGCCAGCAGTGACCCCTCCATGGGGGCAGATACGCAGTATTTT
CASSDPSMGADTQYF
>-|-|TRBJ2-7|TRBV15
TGTGCCACCAGCAGAGAATCTTGGGGATCCGAGCAGTACTTC
CATSRESWGSEQYF
>-|-|TRBJ1-2|TRBV2
TGTGCCAGCAGTGAAATCGGGGGCGATGGCTACACCTTC
CASSEIGGDGYTF